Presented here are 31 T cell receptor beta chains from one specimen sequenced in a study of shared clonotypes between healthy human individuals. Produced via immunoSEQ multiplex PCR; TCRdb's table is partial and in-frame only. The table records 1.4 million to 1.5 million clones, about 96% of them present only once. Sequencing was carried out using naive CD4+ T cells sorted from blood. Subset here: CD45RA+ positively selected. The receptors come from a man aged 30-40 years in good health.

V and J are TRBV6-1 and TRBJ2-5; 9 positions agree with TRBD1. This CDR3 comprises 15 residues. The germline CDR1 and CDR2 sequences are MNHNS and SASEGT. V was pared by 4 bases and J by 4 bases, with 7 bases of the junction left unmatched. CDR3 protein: CASSADRGKGETQYF. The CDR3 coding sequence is TGTGCCAGCAGTGCAGACAGGGGGAAGGGAGAGACCCAGTACTTC.

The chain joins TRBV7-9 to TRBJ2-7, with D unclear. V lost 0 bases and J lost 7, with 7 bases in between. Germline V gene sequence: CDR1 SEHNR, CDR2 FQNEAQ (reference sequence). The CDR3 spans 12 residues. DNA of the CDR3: TGTGCCAGCAGCTTAGCAGGGTGGGAGCAGTACTTC. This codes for CASSLAGWEQYF.

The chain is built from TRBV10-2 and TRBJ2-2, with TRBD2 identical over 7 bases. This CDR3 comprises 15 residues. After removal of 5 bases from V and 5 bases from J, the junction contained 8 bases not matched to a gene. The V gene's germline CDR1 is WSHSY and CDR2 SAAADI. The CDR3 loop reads CASSSRGSRTGELFF. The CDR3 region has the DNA TGCGCCAGCAGTTCTCGCGGGAGTCGGACCGGGGAGCTGTTTTTT.

The CDR3: CASSPRGRGMNTEAFF. The CDR3 nucleotides are TGTGCCAGCAGTCCCAGGGGGCGCGGGATGAACACTGAAGCTTTCTTT. V and J are TRBV27 and TRBJ1-1, with 8 nucleotides matching TRBD1. V was clipped by 5 bases and J by 0 bases; unmatched bases: 8. Germline CDR1 reads MNHEY; CDR2 reads SMNVEV (reference sequence). CDR3 length: 16 residues.

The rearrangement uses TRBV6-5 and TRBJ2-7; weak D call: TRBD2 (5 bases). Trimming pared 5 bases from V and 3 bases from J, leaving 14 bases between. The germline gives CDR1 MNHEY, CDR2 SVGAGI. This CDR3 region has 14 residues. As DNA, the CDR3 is TGTGCCAGCAGTAGGCTAGCCGACTTCTACGAGCAGTACTTC. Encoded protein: CASSRLADFYEQYF.

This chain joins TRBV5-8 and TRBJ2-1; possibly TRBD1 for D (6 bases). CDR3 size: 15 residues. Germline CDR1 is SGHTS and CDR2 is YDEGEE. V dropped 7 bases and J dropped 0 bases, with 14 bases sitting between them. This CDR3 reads CASPTHRVSYNEQFF. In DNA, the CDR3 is TGTGCCAGCCCGACTCACAGGGTCTCCTACAATGAGCAGTTCTTC.

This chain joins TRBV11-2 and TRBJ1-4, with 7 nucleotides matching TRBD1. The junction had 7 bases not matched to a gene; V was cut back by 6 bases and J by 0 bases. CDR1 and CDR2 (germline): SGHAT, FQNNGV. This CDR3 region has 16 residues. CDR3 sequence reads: CASRKNRGATNEKLFF. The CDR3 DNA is TGTGCCAGCAGAAAAAACAGGGGAGCAACTAATGAAAAACTGTTTTTT. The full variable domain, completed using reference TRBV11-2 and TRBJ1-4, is EAGVAQSPRYKIIEKRQSVAFWCNPISGHATLYWYQQILGQGPKLLIQFQNNGVVDDSQLPKDRFSAERLKGVDSTLKIQPAKLEDSAVYLCASRKNRGATNEKLFFGSGTQLSVL.

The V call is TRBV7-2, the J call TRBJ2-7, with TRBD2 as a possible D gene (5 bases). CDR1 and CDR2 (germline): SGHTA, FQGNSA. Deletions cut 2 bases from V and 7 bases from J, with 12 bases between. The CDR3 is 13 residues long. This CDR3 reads CASSLYPSGEQYF. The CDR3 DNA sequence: TGTGCCAGCAGCTTATATCCCTCGGGGGAGCAGTACTTC.

Here the CDR3 reads CASSQDLPSGSYEQYF. In DNA, the CDR3 is TGCGCCAGCAGCCAAGACCTGCCTAGCGGGTCCTACGAGCAGTACTTC. J is TRBJ2-7 and V is TRBV4-3, with 8 bases identical to TRBD2. Germline lookup yields CDR1 LGHNA and CDR2 YSLEER. V trimming: 0 bases; J trimming: 1 base; junction bases outside the gene matches: 5. The CDR3 loop spans 16 amino acids.

The CDR3 DNA follows: TGTGCCAGCAGCGTTTCAGTTTCCTCCTACGAGCAGTACTTC. Protein product: CASSVSVSSYEQYF. The chain combines TRBV9 with TRBJ2-7, with D unclear. CDR3 length: 14 residues. CDR1 and CDR2 (germline): SGDLS, YYNGEE. The ends were cut back, 2 bases at V and 0 bases at J, with 9 bases in the middle. The whole variable domain, remainder taken from reference TRBV9 and TRBJ2-7, is DSGVTQTPKHLITATGQRVTLRCSPRSGDLSVYWYQQSLDQGLQFLIQYYNGEERAKGNILERFSAQQFPDLHSELNLSSLELGDSALYFCASSVSVSSYEQYFGPGTRLTVT.

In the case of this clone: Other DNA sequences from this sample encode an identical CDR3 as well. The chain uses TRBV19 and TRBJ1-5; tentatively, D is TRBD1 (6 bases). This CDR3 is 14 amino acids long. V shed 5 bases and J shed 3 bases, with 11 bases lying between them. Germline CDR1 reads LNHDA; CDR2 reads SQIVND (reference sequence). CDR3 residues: CASSRQGLNQPQHF. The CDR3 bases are TGTGCCAGTAGTCGTCAGGGGCTCAATCAGCCCCAGCATTTT.

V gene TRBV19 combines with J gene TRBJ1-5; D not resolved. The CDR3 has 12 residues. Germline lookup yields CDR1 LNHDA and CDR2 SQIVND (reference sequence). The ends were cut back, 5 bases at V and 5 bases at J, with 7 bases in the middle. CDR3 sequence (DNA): TGTGCCAGTAGTTCTTCAGATCAGCCCCAGCATTTT. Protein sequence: CASSSSDQPQHF.

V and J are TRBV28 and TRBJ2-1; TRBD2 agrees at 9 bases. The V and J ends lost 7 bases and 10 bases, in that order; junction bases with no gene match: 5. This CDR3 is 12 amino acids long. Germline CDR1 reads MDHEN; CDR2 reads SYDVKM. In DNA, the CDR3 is TGTGCCAGCAATCTAGCGGGACGGGAGCAGTTCTTC. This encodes CASNLAGREQFF.

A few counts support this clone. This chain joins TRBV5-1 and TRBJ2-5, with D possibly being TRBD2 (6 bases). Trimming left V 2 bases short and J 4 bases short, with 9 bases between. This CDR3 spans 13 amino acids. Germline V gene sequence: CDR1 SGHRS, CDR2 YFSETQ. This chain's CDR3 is CASSFGGAETQYF. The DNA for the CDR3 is TGCGCCAGCAGCTTCGGGGGAGCAGAGACCCAGTACTTC.

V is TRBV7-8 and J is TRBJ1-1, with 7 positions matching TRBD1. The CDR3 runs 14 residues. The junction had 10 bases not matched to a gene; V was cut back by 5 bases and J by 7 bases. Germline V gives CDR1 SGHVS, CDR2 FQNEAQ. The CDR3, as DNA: TGTGCCAGCAGCGCCACAGGGGATCAGAGTGAAGCTTTCTTT. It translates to CASSATGDQSEAFF.

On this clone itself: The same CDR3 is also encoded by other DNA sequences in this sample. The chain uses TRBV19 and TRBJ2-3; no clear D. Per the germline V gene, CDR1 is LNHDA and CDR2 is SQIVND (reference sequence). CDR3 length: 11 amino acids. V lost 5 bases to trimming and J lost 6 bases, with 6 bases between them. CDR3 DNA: TGTGCCAGTAGTTCCCGGGATACGCAGTATTTT. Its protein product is CASSSRDTQYF.

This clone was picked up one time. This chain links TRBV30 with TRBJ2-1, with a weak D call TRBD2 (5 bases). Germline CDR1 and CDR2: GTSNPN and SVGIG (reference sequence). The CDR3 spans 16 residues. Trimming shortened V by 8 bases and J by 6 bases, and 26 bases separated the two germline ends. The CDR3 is CARKSRGERTSNEQFF. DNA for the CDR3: TGTGCCCGGAAAAGCCGAGGAGAACGAACTAGCAATGAGCAGTTCTTC. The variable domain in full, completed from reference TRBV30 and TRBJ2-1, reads SQTIHQWPATLVQPVGSPLSLECTVEGTSNPNLYWYRQAAGRGLQLLFYSVGIGQISSEVPQNLSASRPQDRQFILSSKKLLLSDSGFYLCARKSRGERTSNEQFFGPGTRLTVL.

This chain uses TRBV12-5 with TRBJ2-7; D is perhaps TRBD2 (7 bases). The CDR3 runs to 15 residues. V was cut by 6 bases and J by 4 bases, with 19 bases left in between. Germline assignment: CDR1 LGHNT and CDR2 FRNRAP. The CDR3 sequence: CASGQGGASVYEQYF. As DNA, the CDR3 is TGTGCTAGTGGCCAAGGGGGGGCTAGCGTTTACGAGCAGTACTTC.

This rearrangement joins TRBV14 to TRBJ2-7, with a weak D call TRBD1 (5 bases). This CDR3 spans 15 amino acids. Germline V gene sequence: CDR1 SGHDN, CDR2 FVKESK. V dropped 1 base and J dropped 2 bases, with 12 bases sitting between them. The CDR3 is CASSQGLRQPYEQYF. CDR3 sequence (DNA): TGTGCCAGCAGCCAAGGGCTAAGACAGCCCTACGAGCAGTACTTC.

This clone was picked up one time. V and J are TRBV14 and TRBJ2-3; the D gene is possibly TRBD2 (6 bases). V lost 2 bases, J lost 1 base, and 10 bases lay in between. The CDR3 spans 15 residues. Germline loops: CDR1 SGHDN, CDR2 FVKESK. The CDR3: CASSQPGVGTDTQYF. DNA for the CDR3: TGTGCCAGCAGCCAACCGGGAGTGGGCACAGATACGCAGTATTTT. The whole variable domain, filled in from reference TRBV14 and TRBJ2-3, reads EAGVTQFPSHSVIEKGQTVTLRCDPISGHDNLYWYRRVMGKEIKFLLHFVKESKQDESGMPNNRFLAERTGGTYSTLKVQPAELEDSGVYFCASSQPGVGTDTQYFGPGTRLTVL.

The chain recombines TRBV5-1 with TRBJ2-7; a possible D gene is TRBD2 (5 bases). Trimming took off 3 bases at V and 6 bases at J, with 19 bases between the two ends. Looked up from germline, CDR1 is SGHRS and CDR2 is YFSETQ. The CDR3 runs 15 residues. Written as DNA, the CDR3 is TGCGCCAGCAGCTGGGGAGAGGGTTGGGTATCCGAGCAGTACTTC. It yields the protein CASSWGEGWVSEQYF.

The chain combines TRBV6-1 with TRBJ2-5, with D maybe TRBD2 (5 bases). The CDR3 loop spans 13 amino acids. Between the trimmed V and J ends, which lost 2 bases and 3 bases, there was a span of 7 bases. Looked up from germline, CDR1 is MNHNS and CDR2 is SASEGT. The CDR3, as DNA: TGTGCCAGCAGTGAATACGGGAAAGAGACCCAGTACTTC. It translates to CASSEYGKETQYF.

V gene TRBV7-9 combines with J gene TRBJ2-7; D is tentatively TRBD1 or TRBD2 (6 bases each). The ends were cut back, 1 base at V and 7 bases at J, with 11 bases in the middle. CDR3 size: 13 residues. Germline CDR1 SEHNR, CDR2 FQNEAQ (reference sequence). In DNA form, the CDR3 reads TGTGCCAGCAGCTTAGAAACAGGGAGGGAGCAGTACTTC. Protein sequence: CASSLETGREQYF.

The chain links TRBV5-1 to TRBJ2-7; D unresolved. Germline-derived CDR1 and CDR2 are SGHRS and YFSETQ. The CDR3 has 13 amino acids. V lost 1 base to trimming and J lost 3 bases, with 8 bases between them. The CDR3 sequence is CASSLTPRYEQYF. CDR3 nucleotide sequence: TGCGCCAGCAGCTTGACCCCCCGCTACGAGCAGTACTTC.

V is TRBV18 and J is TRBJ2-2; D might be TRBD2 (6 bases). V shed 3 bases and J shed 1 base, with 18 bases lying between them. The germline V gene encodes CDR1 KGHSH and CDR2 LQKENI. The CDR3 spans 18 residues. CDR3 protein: CASSPFGTRHKNTGELFF. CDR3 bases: TGTGCCAGCTCACCTTTTGGGACTCGACATAAGAACACCGGGGAGCTGTTTTTT.

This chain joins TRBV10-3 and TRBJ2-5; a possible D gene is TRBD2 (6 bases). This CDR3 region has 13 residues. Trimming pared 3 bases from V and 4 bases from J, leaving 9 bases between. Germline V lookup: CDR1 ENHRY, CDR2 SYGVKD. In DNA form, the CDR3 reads TGTGCCATCAGTGATGTGGGGGGAGAGACCCAGTACTTC. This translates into CAISDVGGETQYF.

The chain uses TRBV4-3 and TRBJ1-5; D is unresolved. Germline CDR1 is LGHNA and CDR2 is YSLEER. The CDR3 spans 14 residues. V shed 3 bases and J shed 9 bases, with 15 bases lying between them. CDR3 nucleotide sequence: TGCGCCAGCAGCCAGAGGGCCATGACCTTGCCCCAGCATTTT. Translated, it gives CASSQRAMTLPQHF.

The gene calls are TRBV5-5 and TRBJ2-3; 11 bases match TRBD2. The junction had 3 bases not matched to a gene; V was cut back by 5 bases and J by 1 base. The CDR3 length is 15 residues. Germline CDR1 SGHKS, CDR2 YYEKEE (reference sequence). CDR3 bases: TGTGCCAGCAGTAGACTAGCGGGGCGCACAGATACGCAGTATTTT. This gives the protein CASSRLAGRTDTQYF.

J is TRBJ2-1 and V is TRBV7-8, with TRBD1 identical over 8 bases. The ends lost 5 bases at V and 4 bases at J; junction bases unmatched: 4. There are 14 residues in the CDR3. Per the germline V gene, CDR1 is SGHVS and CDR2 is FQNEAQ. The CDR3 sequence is CASSKDRAYNEQFF. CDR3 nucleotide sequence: TGTGCCAGCAGCAAGGACAGGGCATACAATGAGCAGTTCTTC.

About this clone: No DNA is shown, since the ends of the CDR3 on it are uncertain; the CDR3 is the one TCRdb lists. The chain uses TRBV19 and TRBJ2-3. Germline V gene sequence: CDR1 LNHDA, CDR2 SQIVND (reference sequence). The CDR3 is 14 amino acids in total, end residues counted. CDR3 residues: CASTSGPSTDTQYF.

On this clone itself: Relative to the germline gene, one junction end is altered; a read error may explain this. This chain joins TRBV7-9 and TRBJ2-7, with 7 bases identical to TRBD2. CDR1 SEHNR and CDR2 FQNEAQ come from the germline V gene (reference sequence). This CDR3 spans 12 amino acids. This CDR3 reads CASSLSAGSIHF. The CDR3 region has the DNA TGTGCCAGCAGCTTATCAGCGGGATCCATTCACTTC.